What follows are 25 T cell receptor beta chains derived from one specimen sequenced in a study of cytomegalovirus exposure and HLA in healthy donors. PCR used 60 Vbeta primers and 13 Jbeta primers. Sequenced by immunoSEQ multiplex PCR; TCRdb stores in-frame clones only, minus some. This sample has 95,000 to 150,000 clones, with less than 85% found just once. The specimen was PBMCs. The origin of the receptors is a female donor in good health and CMV-seronegative.

The chain combines TRBV6-6 with TRBJ1-5, with D unclear. Germline assignment: CDR1 MNHNY and CDR2 SVGAGI (reference sequence). CDR3 length: 15 residues. Deletions cut 4 bases from V and 1 base from J, with 11 bases between. The CDR3 DNA sequence: TGTGCCAGCAGTTCCAAACAGCAGAGCAATCAGCCCCAGCATTTT. As protein: CASSSKQQSNQPQHF.

This clone has more than one count but fewer than ten. The V call is TRBV19, the J call TRBJ2-2, with 12 bases matching TRBD1. The CDR3 loop spans 15 amino acids. In germline, CDR1 is LNHDA, CDR2 SQIVND (reference sequence). Trimming removed 8 bases from V and 4 bases from J; junction bases left unmatched: 5. In DNA, the CDR3 is TGTGCCAGTGGTCCGGGACAGGGGGCCACCGGGGAGCTGTTTTTT. It yields the protein CASGPGQGATGELFF.

In the case of this clone: Relative to the germline gene, one junction end is altered; a read error may explain this. Other DNA sequences of this sample code for an identical CDR3. This rearrangement joins TRBV11-2 to TRBJ2-7, with TRBD1 matching 8 bases. This CDR3 is built from 14 residues. Germline V gives CDR1 SGHAT, CDR2 FQNNGV. The CDR3: CASSYGTGLYEQYF. Here the CDR3 DNA reads TGTGCCAGCAGCTACGGGACAGGCCTCTACGAACAGTACTTC.

This clone was recorded only once. The CDR3 sequence is CASSLQGRINYGYTF. In DNA, the CDR3 is TGTGCCAGCAGCTTGCAGGGGCGAATTAACTATGGCTACACCTTC. The chain is built from TRBV7-8 and TRBJ1-2, with D possibly being TRBD1 (6 bases). V was shortened by 3 bases and J by 1 base, with 12 bases between the two germline ends. The CDR3 runs 15 residues. Germline V CDR1 and CDR2: SGHVS, FQNEAQ.

The chain joins TRBV28 to TRBJ1-2, with D perhaps matching TRBD1 (6 bases). CDR3 length: 13 residues. Trimming took 5 bases from V and 2 from J, leaving 9 bases between them. CDR1 and CDR2 (germline): MDHEN, SYDVKM. The CDR3 sequence: CASSQGRNYGYTF. The CDR3 DNA is TGTGCCAGCAGTCAGGGGCGGAACTATGGCTACACCTTC.

This chain uses TRBV4-1 with TRBJ1-6; the D gene is possibly TRBD1 (5 bases). Germline V gives CDR1 MGHRA, CDR2 YSYEKL. CDR3 length equals 15 residues. V was clipped by 4 bases and J by 8 bases, with 15 bases between them. The CDR3, as DNA: TGCGCCAGCAGCCGCCGGGACGGGGGTGATTCACCCCTCCACTTT. Its protein is CASSRRDGGDSPLHF.

The V and J genes are TRBV2 and TRBJ1-1, with D perhaps matching TRBD1 (5 bases). V was pared by 3 bases and J by 7 bases, with 12 bases between. Germline V gives CDR1 SNHLY, CDR2 FYNNEI. CDR3 length: 13 residues. The CDR3 here is CASSDTGRSEAFF. CDR3 nucleotide sequence: TGTGCCAGCAGTGATACAGGCAGAAGTGAAGCTTTCTTT.

V and J are TRBV16 and TRBJ1-5; D is possibly TRBD1 (6 bases). The V end lost 0 bases, the J end lost 6 bases, and 21 bases lay between the germline ends. The length of the CDR3 is 18 residues. Germline V gene sequence: CDR1 KGHSY, CDR2 FQNENV. The CDR3 DNA reads as TGTGCCAGCAGCCAATCGGGGGCGATTGACGGGCCCAGTCAGCCCCAGCATTTT. This gives the protein CASSQSGAIDGPSQPQHF.

The CDR3 loop reads CASGSGENTGELFF. DNA of the CDR3: TGTGCCAGCGGATCCGGGGAGAACACCGGGGAGCTGTTTTTT. V gene TRBV11-3 combines with J gene TRBJ2-2; D perhaps matches TRBD2 (5 bases). The V gene's germline CDR1 is SGHNT and CDR2 YENEEA. V dropped 8 bases and J dropped 1 base, with 11 bases sitting between them. This CDR3 has 14 amino acids.

V is TRBV9 and J is TRBJ2-3; a weak D match, TRBD1 (6 bases). Trimming removed 3 bases at V and 0 bases at J, with 11 bases between. The CDR3 runs 15 residues. CDR1 is SGDLS and CDR2 is YYNGEE in the germline V gene. The CDR3 DNA follows: TGTGCCAGCAGCGGAAGGACAGTTAGCACAGATACGCAGTATTTT. It is translated as CASSGRTVSTDTQYF.

The V and J genes are TRBV19 and TRBJ2-3; D gene ambiguous. This CDR3 has 14 amino acids. Trimming removed 5 bases at V and 1 base at J, with 10 bases between. CDR1 is LNHDA, CDR2 SQIVND, per germline (reference sequence). CDR3 sequence: CASSLMGRTDTQYF. The CDR3 DNA reads TGTGCCAGTAGTCTAATGGGCCGCACAGATACGCAGTATTTT.

V and J are TRBV2 and TRBJ2-3; D not resolved. V lost 8 bases to trimming and J lost 6 bases, with 6 bases between them. Per the germline V gene, CDR1 is SNHLY and CDR2 is FYNNEI. There are 10 residues in the CDR3. In DNA, the CDR3 is TGTGCCAGCCTACGGGATACGCAGTATTTT. This gives the protein CASLRDTQYF.

The rearrangement uses TRBV4-2 and TRBJ1-5, with 10 bases aligning to TRBD1. The CDR3 has 15 amino acids. J was trimmed by 6 bases and V by 1 base; bases with no gene match: 3. Germline assignment: CDR1 LGHNA and CDR2 YNFKEQ. The CDR3 DNA sequence: TGTGCCAGCAGCCAAGCCAGGGACAGGGGTCAGCCCCAGCATTTT. This translates into CASSQARDRGQPQHF.

In its sample, this clone was seen once. This chain joins TRBV7-6 and TRBJ2-5; D ambiguous. The CDR3 contains 14 residues. V was shortened by 1 base and J by 4 bases, with 10 bases between the two germline ends. CDR1 and CDR2 (germline): SGHVS, FNYEAQ. CDR3 nucleotide sequence: TGTGCCAGCAGCTTAGAACAGTTTGCAGAGACCCAGTACTTC. Protein sequence: CASSLEQFAETQYF.

As concerns this clone: This same CDR3 is encoded by further DNA sequences in the sample. The chain has TRBV9 and TRBJ2-3; 10 nucleotides align to TRBD1. CDR1 is SGDLS and CDR2 is YYNGEE in the germline V gene. V shed 4 bases, J shed 6 bases, and the junction held 5 bases outside the gene matches. The CDR3 is 14 amino acids. CDR3 loop: CASSRGQGVDTQYF. In DNA form, the CDR3 reads TGTGCCAGCAGCCGTGGACAGGGGGTTGATACGCAGTATTTT.

The chain is built from TRBV7-3 and TRBJ1-1; unclear D gene. Germline V gene lookup returns CDR1 SGHTA and CDR2 FQGTGA. The CDR3 sequence is 13 residues long. V shed 6 bases and J shed 4 bases, with 12 bases lying between them. The CDR3 loop is CASSQTFFTEAFF. The CDR3 nucleotides are TGTGCCAGCAGTCAGACTTTTTTCACTGAAGCTTTCTTT.

CDR3 bases: TGCGCCAGCAGCCCGACGGACAGCCCATCGCATGAAAAACTGTTTTTT. It is translated as CASSPTDSPSHEKLFF. This sequence joins TRBV4-1 and TRBJ1-4, with D tentatively TRBD1 (6 bases). Trimming took off 4 bases at V and 6 bases at J, with 18 bases between the two ends. The CDR3 totals 16 residues. CDR1 and CDR2 (germline): MGHRA, YSYEKL.

The V and J genes are TRBV19 and TRBJ1-5; D ambiguous. CDR1 LNHDA and CDR2 SQIVND come from the germline V gene (reference sequence). The CDR3 consists of 13 residues. Trimming shortened V by 9 bases and J by 9 bases, and 18 bases separated the two germline ends. The CDR3 DNA reads TGTGCCAGCACTTTCGAGGGCTCCTTGCCCCAGCATTTT. Protein: CASTFEGSLPQHF.

The CDR3 loop reads CASAPGGVEQFF. The CDR3 DNA follows: TGTGCCAGCGCCCCAGGGGGCGTTGAGCAGTTCTTC. V usage is TRBV25-1 and J usage is TRBJ2-1, with 8 bases identical to TRBD1. CDR3 size: 12 residues. The germline V gene has CDR1 MGHDK and CDR2 SYGVNS. Unmatched junction bases numbered 6, after V lost 8 bases and J lost 9 bases.

The rearrangement joins TRBV7-2 to TRBJ1-5; D is unresolved. CDR3 size: 13 residues. Germline CDR1 SGHTA, CDR2 FQGNSA. The V gene lost 1 base and the J gene lost 7 bases, with 8 bases spanning the gap. The CDR3 loop is CASSLDRGQPQHF. The CDR3 bases are TGTGCCAGCAGCTTAGATCGGGGACAGCCCCAGCATTTT. Complete variable domain (other parts from reference TRBV7-2 and TRBJ1-5): GAGVSQSPSNKVTEKGKDVELRCDPISGHTALYWYRQSLGQGLEFLIYFQGNSAPDKSGLPSDRFSAERTGGSVSTLTIQRTQQEDSAVYLCASSLDRGQPQHFGDGTRLSIL.

This clone was detected only once. The chain joins TRBV7-9 to TRBJ2-5; 7 bases are a match to TRBD1. Germline CDR1 is SEHNR and CDR2 is FQNEAQ (reference sequence). The CDR3 sequence is 14 residues long. The junction had 5 bases not matched to a gene; V was cut back by 2 bases and J by 5 bases. CDR3 sequence (DNA): TGTGCCAGCAGCTTATACAGGGGCTTGGAGACCCAGTACTTC. It translates to CASSLYRGLETQYF.

The chain carries TRBV19 and TRBJ2-5; maybe TRBD1 (6 bases). The V gene lost 1 base and the J gene lost 5 bases, with 17 bases spanning the gap. The CDR3 extends over 16 amino acids. Germline CDR1 is LNHDA and CDR2 is SQIVND (reference sequence). The CDR3 loop is CASSIGSAGVRETQYF. In DNA form, the CDR3 reads TGTGCCAGTAGTATAGGGTCTGCAGGGGTACGGGAGACCCAGTACTTC.

This clone has only a few counts. The sample has other DNA sequences that encode this CDR3 too. The chain employs TRBV10-3 and TRBJ1-2; TRBD1 agrees at 10 bases. The CDR3 covers 14 residues. V dropped 5 bases and J dropped 2; count of bases not matched to a gene: 2. Germline CDR1 ENHRY, CDR2 SYGVKD. The CDR3 nucleotides read TGTGCCATCAGTCGGACAGGGGGAAACTATGGCTACACCTTC. Encoded protein: CAISRTGGNYGYTF.

DNA for the CDR3: TGTGCCAGCACTTCAACGATCAGGGAACACTCCTATAATTCACCCCTCCACTTT. It translates to CASTSTIREHSYNSPLHF. This chain links TRBV21-1 with TRBJ1-6; TRBD1 was called by the table and not checked on the DNA. TRBV21-1 is labeled a pseudogene. The CDR3 runs 18 residues.

This clone turned up a few times. The rearrangement links TRBV6-5 to TRBJ1-3; 8 bases agree with TRBD1. The CDR3 totals 16 residues. V trimming: 2 bases; J trimming: 0 bases; junction bases outside the gene matches: 3. The V gene's germline CDR1 is MNHEY and CDR2 SVGAGI. CDR3 in amino acids: CASSYDGQGSGNTIYF. For the CDR3, the DNA is TGTGCCAGCAGTTACGACGGACAGGGCTCTGGAAACACCATATATTTT.